The 15 T cell receptor beta chains below come from one sample, sequenced in a study of blood T cell repertoires in COVID-19. Clones were sequenced by immunoSEQ multiplex PCR, and TCRdb holds only the in-frame ones, with some missing. The table shows around 70,000 clones, with 65% to 85% occurring only once. Sequencing was done on a sample of peripheral blood. These receptors all come from a man aged 45-65 years with COVID-19, enrolled during active disease.

The V call is TRBV2, the J call TRBJ2-7, with D uncertain. CDR3 length: 12 residues. The V gene's germline CDR1 is SNHLY and CDR2 FYNNEI. The V end lost 4 bases, the J end lost 1 base, and 5 bases lay between the germline ends. The CDR3 DNA reads TGTGCCAGCAGTGTCGGGTCCTACGAGCAGTACTTC. Translated: CASSVGSYEQYF.

This chain uses TRBV3-1 (or the pseudogene TRBV3-2) with TRBJ2-7, with D tentatively TRBD1 (5 bases). The CDR3 covers 14 residues. The germline CDR1 and CDR2 sequences are LGHDT and YNNKEL (reference sequence). The germline V and J ends were trimmed by 1 base and 2 bases, with 9 bases remaining between them. Written as DNA, the CDR3 is TGTGCCAGCAGCCAAGGGGGCCGGACCTACGAGCAGTACTTC. It translates to CASSQGGRTYEQYF.

DNA for the CDR3: TGCGCCAGCAGCCATCCTGTGAAGCTGACCTACGAGCAGTACTTC. Protein sequence: CASSHPVKLTYEQYF. This chain links TRBV4-1 with TRBJ2-7; D remains ambiguous. CDR3 length equals 15 residues. Germline V gene lookup returns CDR1 MGHRA and CDR2 YSYEKL. Deletions cut 3 bases from V and 2 bases from J, with 14 bases between.

The gene calls are TRBV5-6 and TRBJ2-3; D gene uncertain. The CDR3 consists of 13 residues. Trimming stripped 1 base from V and 1 base from J, with 4 bases between. Germline assignment: CDR1 SGHDT and CDR2 YYEEEE. CDR3 nucleotide sequence: TGTGCCAGCAGCTTGACACGCACAGATACGCAGTATTTT. Encoded protein: CASSLTRTDTQYF.

V and J are TRBV4-3 and TRBJ2-5; 16 nucleotides match TRBD2. CDR3 length: 16 amino acids. Per germline, CDR1 LGHNA and CDR2 YSLEER. Germline trimming cut 4 bases from V and 6 bases from J; bases unmatched to any gene: 5. The CDR3, as DNA: TGCGCCAGCAGCCCGGGGACTAGCGGGAGGGGGAAGACCCAGTACTTC. This codes for CASSPGTSGRGKTQYF.

This chain links TRBV24-1 with TRBJ2-5, with TRBD2 matching over 10 bases. This CDR3 comprises 15 residues. Trimming removed 4 bases from V and 6 bases from J; junction bases left unmatched: 7. Germline assignment: CDR1 KGHDR and CDR2 SFDVKD. For the CDR3, the DNA is TGTGCCACCAGTGAGGCTAGCGGGAGTGTTAAGACCCAGTACTTC. It is translated as CATSEASGSVKTQYF.

A few counts support this clone. The chain is built from TRBV10-3 and TRBJ1-5; TRBD1 is a possible D gene (6 bases). Per the germline V gene, CDR1 is ENHRY and CDR2 is SYGVKD. V dropped 4 bases and J dropped 4 bases, with 8 bases sitting between them. This CDR3 region has 13 residues. CDR3 DNA sequence: TGTGCCATCAGTGTAGGGGGAAATCAGCCCCAGCATTTT. Translated, it gives CAISVGGNQPQHF.

This clone was observed a single time. The genes are TRBV6-5 and TRBJ2-2; D unresolved. The CDR3 extends over 13 amino acids. With 5 bases removed from V and 1 base from J, the gap between germline ends came to 5 bases. Germline V gene data show CDR1 as MNHEY and CDR2 as SVGAGI. The chain's CDR3 is CASSPMNTGELFF. The CDR3 DNA is TGTGCCAGCAGTCCAATGAACACCGGGGAGCTGTTTTTT.

The gene calls are TRBV9 and TRBJ1-1; 9 nucleotides agree with TRBD1. With V trimmed by 3 bases and J by 0 bases, 9 bases remained unmatched. This CDR3 comprises 17 residues. Germline CDR1 is SGDLS and CDR2 is YYNGEE. CDR3 sequence reads: CASSAGQGWDVNTEAFF. The CDR3 DNA follows: TGTGCCAGCAGCGCCGGACAGGGGTGGGATGTGAACACTGAAGCTTTCTTT.

This clone is a singleton in its sample. The V call is TRBV28, the J call TRBJ2-1, with D unclear. Germline values: CDR1 MDHEN, CDR2 SYDVKM. This CDR3 contains 15 residues. Trimming removed 2 bases from V and 0 bases from J, with 8 bases in between. The CDR3 protein is CASSLGRSSYNEQFF. The CDR3 DNA sequence: TGTGCCAGCAGTTTAGGCCGGAGCTCCTACAATGAGCAGTTCTTC.

The chain combines TRBV25-1 with TRBJ2-2; 7 positions agree with TRBD2. The J segment lost 1 base and the V segment lost 1 base, leaving 6 bases of the junction unmatched. The CDR3 loop spans 17 amino acids. Germline loops: CDR1 MGHDK, CDR2 SYGVNS. The CDR3 region has the DNA TGTGCCAGCAGTGAATCCCCAAGCGGGAAGAACACCGGGGAGCTGTTTTTT. Translated: CASSESPSGKNTGELFF.

Worth noting for this clone: An end of the junction differs from the germline gene, which may be a read error. V usage is TRBV11-2 and J usage is TRBJ2-1, with D perhaps TRBD2 (6 bases). The CDR3 runs 13 residues. The V gene's germline CDR1 is SGHAT and CDR2 FQNNGV. The CDR3 DNA is TGTGCCAGCAGCACCTCACGCGGGAATGGGCAGTTCTTC. It translates to CASSTSRGNGQFF.

V and J are TRBV6-4 and TRBJ1-1, with D tentatively TRBD1 (6 bases). V was shortened by 6 bases and J by 2 bases, with 10 bases between the two germline ends. The germline V gene encodes CDR1 MRHNA and CDR2 SNTAGT. The CDR3 is 13 amino acids. CDR3 protein: CASRGGRNTEAFF. CDR3 bases: TGTGCCAGCAGGGGGGGGCGTAACACTGAAGCTTTCTTT.

The chain is built from TRBV4-1 and TRBJ2-1; 7 nucleotides match TRBD2. Per germline, CDR1 MGHRA and CDR2 YSYEKL. The CDR3 length is 16 residues. Trimming removed 1 base from V and 6 bases from J; junction bases left unmatched: 9. The CDR3 here is CASSQGSGTTLNEQFF. DNA for the CDR3: TGCGCCAGCAGCCAAGGGAGTGGGACTACACTCAATGAGCAGTTCTTC.

The V call is TRBV28, the J call TRBJ2-7; D remains ambiguous. The CDR3 totals 13 residues. With 6 bases removed from V and 2 bases from J, the gap between germline ends came to 11 bases. CDR1 is MDHEN and CDR2 is SYDVKM in the germline V gene. The CDR3, as DNA: TGTGCCAGCAGGGCCCCCTCCGCCTACGAGCAGTACTTC. Protein sequence: CASRAPSAYEQYF.